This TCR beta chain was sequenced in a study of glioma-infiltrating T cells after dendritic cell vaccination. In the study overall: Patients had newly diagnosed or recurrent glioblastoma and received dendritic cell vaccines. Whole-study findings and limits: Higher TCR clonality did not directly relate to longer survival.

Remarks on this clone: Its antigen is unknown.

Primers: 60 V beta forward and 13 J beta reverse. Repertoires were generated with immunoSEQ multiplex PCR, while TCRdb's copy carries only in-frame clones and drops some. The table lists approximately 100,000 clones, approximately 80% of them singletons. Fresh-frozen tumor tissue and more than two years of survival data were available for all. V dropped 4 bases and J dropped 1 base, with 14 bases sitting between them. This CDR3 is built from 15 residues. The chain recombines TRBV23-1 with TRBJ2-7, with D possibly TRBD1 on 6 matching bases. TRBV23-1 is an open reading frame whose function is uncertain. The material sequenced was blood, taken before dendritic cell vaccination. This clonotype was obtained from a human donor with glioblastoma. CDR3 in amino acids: CASSRRTAESYEQYF. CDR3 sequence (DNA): TGCGCCAGCAGTCGTCGGACAGCGGAGTCCTACGAGCAGTACTTC.